The present T cell receptor beta chain was sequenced within a study of T cells expressing NK-cell markers. At the level of the study: From sorted CD3+CD56+NKG2C+, CD3+CD56+NKG2C- and CD3+CD56-NKG2C+ T cells came the TCR beta repertoires.

Germline values: CDR1 SGHDN, CDR2 FVKESK. This CDR3 has 13 amino acids. Study outcomes and limitations: A few of the donors also had these clonotypes leading their CD3+CD56-NKG2C+ fraction. NKG2C+ dominant clonotypes from several donors made up about 1.0-7.5% of CD8+ T cells.

About this clonotype: Its antigen is currently unknown.

5'RACE template switching with UMIs produced the TCR beta cDNA. TCRdb reprocessed the 5' RACE reads, with one entry per CDR3 protein and no DNA. The sample yields around 470,000 distinct CDR3 sequences, of which the top ten take up over 1.1%. The receptor was isolated from a woman between 50 and 59 years old in good health. Sequenced material: blood T cells: a sorted CD56 or NKG2C T cell subset, CD4+ or CD8+ T cells, or bulk PBMC T cells (not recorded which). The rearrangement uses TRBV14 and TRBJ2-5. The CDR3 loop is CASSQEVGKTQYF. The variable domain in full, completed from reference TRBV14 and TRBJ2-5, reads EAGVTQFPSHSVIEKGQTVTLRCDPISGHDNLYWYRRVMGKEIKFLLHFVKESKQDESGMPNNRFLAERTGGTYSTLKVQPAELEDSGVYFCASSQEVGKTQYFGPGTRLLVL.